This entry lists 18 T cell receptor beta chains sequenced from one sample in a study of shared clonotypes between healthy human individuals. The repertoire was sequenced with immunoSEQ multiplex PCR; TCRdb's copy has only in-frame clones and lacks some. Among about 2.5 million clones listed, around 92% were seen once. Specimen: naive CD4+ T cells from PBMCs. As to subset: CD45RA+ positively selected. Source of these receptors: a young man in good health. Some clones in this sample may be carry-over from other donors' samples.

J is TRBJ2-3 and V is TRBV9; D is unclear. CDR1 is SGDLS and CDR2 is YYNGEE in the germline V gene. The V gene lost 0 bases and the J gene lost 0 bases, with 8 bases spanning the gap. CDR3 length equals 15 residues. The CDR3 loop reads CASSVGSASTDTQYF. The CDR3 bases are TGTGCCAGCAGCGTAGGCTCGGCCAGCACAGATACGCAGTATTTT.

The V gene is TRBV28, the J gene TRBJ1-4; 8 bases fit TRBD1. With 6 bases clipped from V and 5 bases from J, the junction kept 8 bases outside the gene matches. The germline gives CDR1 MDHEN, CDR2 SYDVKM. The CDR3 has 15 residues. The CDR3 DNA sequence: TGTGCCAGCAGCCGAAACCGGGACAGGAATGAAAAACTGTTTTTT. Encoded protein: CASSRNRDRNEKLFF.

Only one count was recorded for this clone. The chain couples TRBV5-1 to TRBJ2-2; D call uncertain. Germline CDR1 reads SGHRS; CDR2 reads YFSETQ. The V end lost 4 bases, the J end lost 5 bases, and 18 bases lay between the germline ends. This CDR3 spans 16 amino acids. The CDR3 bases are TGCGCCAGCAGCCCATTTAGTGCTGTCCTTACCGGGGAGCTGTTTTTT. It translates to CASSPFSAVLTGELFF. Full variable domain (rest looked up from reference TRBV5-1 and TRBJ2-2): KAGVTQTPRYLIKTRGQQVTLSCSPISGHRSVSWYQQTPGQGLQFLFEYFSETQRNKGNFPGRFSGRQFSNSRSEMNVSTLELGDSALYLCASSPFSAVLTGELFFGEGSRLTVL.

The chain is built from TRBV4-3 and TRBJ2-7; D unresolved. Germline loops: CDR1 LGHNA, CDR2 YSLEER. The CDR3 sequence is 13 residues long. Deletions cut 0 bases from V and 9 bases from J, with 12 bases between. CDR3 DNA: TGCGCCAGCAGCCAAGATCTGAGATTCAGGCAGTACTTC. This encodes CASSQDLRFRQYF.

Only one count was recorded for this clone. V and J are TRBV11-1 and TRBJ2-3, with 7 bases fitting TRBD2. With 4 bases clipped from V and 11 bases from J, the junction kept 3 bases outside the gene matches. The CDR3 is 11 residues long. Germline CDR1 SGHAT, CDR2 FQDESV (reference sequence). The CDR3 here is CASSSGGRQYF. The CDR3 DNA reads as TGTGCCAGCAGCTCCGGGGGGAGGCAGTATTTT. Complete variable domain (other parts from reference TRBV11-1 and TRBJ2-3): EAEVAQSPRYKITEKSQAVAFWCDPISGHATLYWYRQILGQGPELLVQFQDESVVDDSQLPKDRFSAERLKGVDSTLKIQPAELGDSAMYLCASSSGGRQYFGPGTRLTVL.

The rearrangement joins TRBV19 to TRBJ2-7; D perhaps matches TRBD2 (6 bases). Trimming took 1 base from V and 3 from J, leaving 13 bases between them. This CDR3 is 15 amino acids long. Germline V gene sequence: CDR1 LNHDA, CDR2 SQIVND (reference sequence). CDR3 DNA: TGTGCCAGTAGTATAGTATCAGGGAGGAACTACGAGCAGTACTTC. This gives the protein CASSIVSGRNYEQYF.

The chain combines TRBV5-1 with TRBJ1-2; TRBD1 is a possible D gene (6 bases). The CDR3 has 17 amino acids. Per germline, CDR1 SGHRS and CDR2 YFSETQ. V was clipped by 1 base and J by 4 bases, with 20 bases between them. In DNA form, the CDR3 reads TGCGCCAGCAGCTTGCGGACAGCCCCTCAGGTTTCCTATGGCTACACCTTC. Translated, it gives CASSLRTAPQVSYGYTF.

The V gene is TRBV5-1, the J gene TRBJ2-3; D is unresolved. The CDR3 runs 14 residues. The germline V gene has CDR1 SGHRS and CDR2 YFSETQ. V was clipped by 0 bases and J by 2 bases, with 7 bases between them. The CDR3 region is CASSLDGYTDTQYF. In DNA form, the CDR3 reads TGCGCCAGCAGCTTGGACGGGTACACAGATACGCAGTATTTT.

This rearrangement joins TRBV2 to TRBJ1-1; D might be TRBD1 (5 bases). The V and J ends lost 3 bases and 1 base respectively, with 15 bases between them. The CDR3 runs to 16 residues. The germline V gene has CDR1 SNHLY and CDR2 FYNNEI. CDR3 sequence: CASSDLGVRRNTEAFF. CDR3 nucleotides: TGTGCCAGCAGTGATTTGGGGGTCAGAAGGAACACTGAAGCTTTCTTT.

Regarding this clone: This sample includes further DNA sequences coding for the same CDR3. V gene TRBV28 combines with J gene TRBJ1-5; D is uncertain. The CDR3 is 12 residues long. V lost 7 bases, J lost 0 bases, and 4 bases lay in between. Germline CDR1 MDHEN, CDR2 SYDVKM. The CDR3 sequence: CASKDSNQPQHF. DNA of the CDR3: TGTGCCAGCAAGGATAGCAATCAGCCCCAGCATTTT. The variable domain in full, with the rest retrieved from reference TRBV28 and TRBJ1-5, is DVKVTQSSRYLVKRTGEKVFLECVQDMDHENMFWYRQDPGLGLRLIYFSYDVKMKEKGDIPEGYSVSREKKERFSLILESASTNQTSMYLCASKDSNQPQHFGDGTRLSIL.

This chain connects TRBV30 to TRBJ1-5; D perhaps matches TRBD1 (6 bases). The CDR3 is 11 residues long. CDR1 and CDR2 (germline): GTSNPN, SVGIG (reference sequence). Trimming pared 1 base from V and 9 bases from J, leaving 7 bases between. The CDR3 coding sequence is TGTGCCTGGAGTGGAGGGGGGCCCCAGCATTTT. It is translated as CAWSGGGPQHF. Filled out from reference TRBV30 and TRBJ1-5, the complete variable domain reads SQTIHQWPATLVQPVGSPLSLECTVEGTSNPNLYWYRQAAGRGLQLLFYSVGIGQISSEVPQNLSASRPQDRQFILSSKKLLLSDSGFYLCAWSGGGPQHFGDGTRLSIL.

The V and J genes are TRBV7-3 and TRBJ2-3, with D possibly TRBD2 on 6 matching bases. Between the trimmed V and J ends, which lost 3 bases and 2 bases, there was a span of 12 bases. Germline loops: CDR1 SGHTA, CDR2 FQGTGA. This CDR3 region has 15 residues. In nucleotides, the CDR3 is TGTGCCAGCAGCTTTATGGGGGGTAACACAGATACGCAGTATTTT. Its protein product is CASSFMGGNTDTQYF. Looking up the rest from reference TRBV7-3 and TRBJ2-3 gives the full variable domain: GAGVSQTPSNKVTEKGKYVELRCDPISGHTALYWYRQSLGQGPEFLIYFQGTGAADDSGLPNDRFFAVRPEGSVSTLKIQRTERGDSAVYLCASSFMGGNTDTQYFGPGTRLTVL.

CDR3 loop: CASSYRSWAEAFF. CDR3 bases: TGTGCCAGCAGTTATAGGAGTTGGGCTGAAGCTTTCTTT. J is TRBJ1-1 and V is TRBV6-5; no reliable D call. The CDR3 totals 13 residues. V was pared by 3 bases and J by 6 bases, with 11 bases between. CDR1 is MNHEY, CDR2 SVGAGI, per germline.

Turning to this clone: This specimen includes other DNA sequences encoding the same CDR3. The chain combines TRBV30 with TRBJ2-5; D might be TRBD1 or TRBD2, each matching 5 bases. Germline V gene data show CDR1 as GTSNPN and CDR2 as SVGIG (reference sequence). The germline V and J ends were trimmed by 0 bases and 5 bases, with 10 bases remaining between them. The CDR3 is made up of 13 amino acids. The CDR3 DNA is TGTGCCTGGAGTGTACTCGGGGCCGAGACCCAGTACTTC. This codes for CAWSVLGAETQYF.

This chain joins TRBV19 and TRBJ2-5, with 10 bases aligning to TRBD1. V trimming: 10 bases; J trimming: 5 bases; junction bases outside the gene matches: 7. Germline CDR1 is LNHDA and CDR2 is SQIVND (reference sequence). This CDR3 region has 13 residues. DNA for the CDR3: TGTGCCACCTCCGGACAGGGGGTTGAGACCCAGTACTTC. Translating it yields CATSGQGVETQYF.

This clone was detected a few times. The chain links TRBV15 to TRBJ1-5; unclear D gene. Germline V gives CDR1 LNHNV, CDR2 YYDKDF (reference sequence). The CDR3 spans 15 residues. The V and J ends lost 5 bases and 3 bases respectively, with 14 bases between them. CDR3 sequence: CATSPHPANNQPQHF. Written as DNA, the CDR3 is TGTGCCACCAGCCCACACCCGGCAAACAATCAGCCCCAGCATTTT.

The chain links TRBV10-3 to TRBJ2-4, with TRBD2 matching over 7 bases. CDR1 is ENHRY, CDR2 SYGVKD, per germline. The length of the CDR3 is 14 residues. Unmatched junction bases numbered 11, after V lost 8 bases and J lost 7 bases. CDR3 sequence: CAIAPGGVRNIQYF. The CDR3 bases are TGTGCCATCGCCCCTGGGGGGGTCAGGAACATTCAGTACTTC.

CDR3 sequence (DNA): TGTGCCAGCAGCTTGGGGGGCGACAGGGGAAACTATGGCTACACCTTC. Its translation is CASSLGGDRGNYGYTF. J is TRBJ1-2 and V is TRBV5-6, with 8 positions matching TRBD1. The trim removed 0 bases at V and 2 bases at J, leaving 6 bases unmatched. The CDR3 spans 16 residues. CDR1 and CDR2 from the germline V gene are SGHDT and YYEEEE.